This T cell receptor (beta chain) comes out of a study of cytomegalovirus exposure and HLA in healthy donors. Study-level results: Some V segments, including TRBV6-2 and TRBV6-3, were excluded as indistinguishable. On later analysis, the bulk of CMV-associated TCR beta chains appeared to be HLA-restricted.

With regard to this clone: The antigen is undetermined.

From germline, CDR1 is LNHNV and CDR2 YYDKDF (reference sequence). This CDR3 contains 11 residues. PCR involved 60 Vbeta and 13 Jbeta primers. Assay: immunoSEQ multiplex PCR; the TCRdb copy retains only in-frame clones and omits some. This repertoire includes around 53,000 clones. Material: PBMCs. The TCR comes from a male donor in good health and CMV-seropositive. V is TRBV15 and J is TRBJ2-5; D is possibly TRBD2 (5 bases). The end of the DNA is better explained by TRBJ2-7, so the J call may be wrong. CDR3 sequence reads: CATGSSYEQYF. The CDR3 DNA reads as TGTGCCACCGGGAGCTCCTACGAGCAGTACTTC.